This TCR beta chain was sequenced for a study of PD-L1 blockade in urothelial cancer. About the study: Samples of blood were analyzed 3 weeks (second dose) and 6 weeks after treatment start. T cells numbered a median of around 140,000 in the blood samples.

Sequencing was performed with immunoSEQ multiplex PCR; in TCRdb, only in-frame clones are kept and a portion is missing. Here the sample spans 14,000 to 15,000 clones, around 89% being singletons. In germline, CDR1 is SGHTA, CDR2 FQGNSA. The CDR3 covers 15 residues. Losses at the gene ends were 8 bases for V and 7 bases for J; bases not matched to a gene: 14. Patients had urothelial carcinoma that was locally advanced or metastatic. The sequenced sample was PBMCs, obtained around atezolizumab (anti-PD-L1) treatment. This receptor was taken from a man in his 70s with urothelial cancer. The rearrangement joins TRBV7-2 to TRBJ2-1; 7 bases fit TRBD2. The CDR3 sequence: CASSLQPLGGNEQFF. The CDR3 region has the DNA TGTGCCAGCTCACTTCAACCCTTGGGGGGGAATGAGCAGTTCTTC.